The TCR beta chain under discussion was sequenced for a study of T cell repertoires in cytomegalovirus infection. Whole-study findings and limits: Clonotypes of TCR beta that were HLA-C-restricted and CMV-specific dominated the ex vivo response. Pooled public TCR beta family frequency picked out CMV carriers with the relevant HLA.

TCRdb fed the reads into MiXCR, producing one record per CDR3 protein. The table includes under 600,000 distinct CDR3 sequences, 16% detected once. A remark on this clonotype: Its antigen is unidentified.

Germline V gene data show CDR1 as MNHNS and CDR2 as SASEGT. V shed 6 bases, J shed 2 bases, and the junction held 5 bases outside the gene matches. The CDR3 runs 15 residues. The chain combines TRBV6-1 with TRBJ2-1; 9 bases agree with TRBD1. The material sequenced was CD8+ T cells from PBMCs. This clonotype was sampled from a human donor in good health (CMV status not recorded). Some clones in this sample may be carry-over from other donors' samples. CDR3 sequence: CASRRDRVPYNEQFF. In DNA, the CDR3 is TGTGCCAGCAGAAGGGACAGGGTCCCCTACAATGAGCAGTTCTTC.